These T cell receptor beta chains were read from a single sample in a study of blood T cell repertoires in COVID-19. The data were produced by immunoSEQ multiplex PCR, yet TCRdb's version contains in-frame clones alone and is incomplete. The sample has 250,000 to 300,000 clones, roughly 85% seen once; the top ten hold under 2.5%. Sequenced: PBMCs or T cells enriched from blood (not recorded which). The receptors here all came from a woman aged 45-65 years who had recovered from COVID-19. The CDR3 runs from the conserved cysteine through the conserved F or W. D genes are given only for firm matches. Clone size is given for some rows only: seen once, a few or many times, or a class if the clone is expanded.

V gene	clone size	J gene	D gene	CDR3 length	CDR3 protein	CDR3 DNA
TRBV4-2	.	TRBJ1-1	.	14	CASSLETVNTEAFF	TGTGCCAGCAGCCTCGAGACAGTGAACACTGAAGCTTTCTTT
TRBV2	.	TRBJ2-7	.	18	CASSEGLGRNLEYYEQYF	TGTGCCAGCAGTGAAGGACTGGGGCGGAACCTAGAATACTACGAGCAGTACTTC
TRBV19	.	TRBJ1-1	.	15	CASSITAVAVTEAFF	TGTGCCAGTAGTATAACTGCAGTGGCGGTGACTGAAGCTTTCTTT
TRBV19	few	TRBJ2-1	TRBD2	15	CASQMSGNSYNEQFF	TGTGCCAGTCAGATGAGCGGGAACTCCTACAATGAGCAGTTCTTC
TRBV4-2	.	TRBJ2-2	TRBD2	15	CASSSTSGNTGELFF	TGTGCCAGCAGCTCGACTAGCGGCAACACCGGGGAGCTGTTTTTT
TRBV5-1	.	TRBJ2-7	TRBD1	16	CASSFGSRTGTYEQYF	TGCGCCAGCAGTTTTGGTAGCCGGACAGGCACCTACGAGCAGTACTTC
TRBV19	.	TRBJ1-1	TRBD1	15	CASSPVGQGNTEAFF	TGTGCCAGTAGTCCCGTCGGACAGGGGAACACTGAAGCTTTCTTT
TRBV28	once	TRBJ1-1	.	16	CASSLKGREMNTEAFF	TGTGCCAGCAGTTTAAAGGGCAGGGAAATGAACACTGAAGCTTTCTTT
TRBV5-1	.	TRBJ2-1	.	14	CASSLGAGHNEQFF	TGCGCCAGCAGCTTGGGGGCTGGGCACAATGAGCAGTTCTTC
TRBV27	.	TRBJ1-1	.	17	CASSLKGVGEMNTEAFF	TGTGCCAGCAGTTTAAAGGGAGTCGGGGAAATGAACACTGAAGCTTTCTTT
TRBV27	.	TRBJ2-5	TRBD2	15	CASSTTSGLGETQYF	TGTGCCAGCAGCACTACTAGCGGGTTAGGCGAGACCCAGTACTTC
TRBV28	.	TRBJ1-1	.	16	CASSRTAVRGIPEAFF	TGTGCCAGCAGTAGGACAGCCGTCCGAGGAATCCCTGAAGCTTTCTTT
TRBV2	.	TRBJ2-3	.	12	CASRGDSNTQYF	TGTGCCAGCAGGGGGGACTCTAATACGCAGTATTTT
TRBV10-2	once	TRBJ2-3	.	11	CASSNRDTQYF	TGCGCCAGCAGCAACAGGGATACGCAGTATTTT
TRBV20-1	.	TRBJ1-2	.	11	CSASGGQRYTF	TGCAGTGCTAGTGGGGGACAACGCTACACCTTC
TRBV9	once	TRBJ2-1	.	15	CASSPGVDRYNEQFF	TGTGCCAGCAGCCCCGGGGTGGATCGCTACAATGAGCAGTTCTTC
TRBV5-4	.	TRBJ1-3	TRBD1	15	CASSQGQGIQNTIYF	TGTGCCAGCAGCCAGGGACAGGGCATTCAAAACACCATATATTTT
TRBV24-1	.	TRBJ2-3	TRBD2	18	CATSDWKASGRGTDTQYF	TGTGCCACCAGTGACTGGAAGGCTAGCGGGAGGGGCACAGATACGCAGTATTTT
TRBV28	.	TRBJ2-2	.	14	CASSLEDITGELFF	TGTGCCAGCAGTTTAGAGGATATCACCGGGGAGCTGTTTTTT
TRBV28	once	TRBJ2-1	.	14	CASSLASSHDEQFF	TGTGCCAGCAGTTTGGCTAGTTCGCACGATGAGCAGTTCTTC
TRBV11-2	.	TRBJ1-5	.	14	CASSLGGVQQPQHF	TGTGCCAGCAGCTTAGGGGGGGTACAGCAGCCCCAGCATTTT
TRBV2	.	TRBJ1-2	TRBD1	13	CASSEQGADGYTF	TGTGCCAGCAGTGAACAGGGGGCCGATGGCTACACCTTC
TRBV21-1	.	TRBJ1-2	.	15	CASSTYTDRGRGYTF	TGTGCCAGCAGCACCTATACGGACAGGGGAAGAGGCTACACCTTC
TRBV11-2	once	TRBJ2-1	TRBD2	16	CASSPRWTSGVDEQFF	TGTGCCAGCAGCCCCCGCTGGACTAGCGGTGTTGATGAGCAGTTCTTC
TRBV5-1	.	TRBJ2-7	TRBD2	15	CASRRVAGFEDEQYF	TGCGCCAGCAGGAGGGTAGCGGGATTCGAAGATGAGCAGTACTTC
TRBV2	.	TRBJ2-2	TRBD2	16	CASSPSAGGVIGELFF	TGTGCCAGCAGCCCCTCAGCGGGAGGCGTGATCGGGGAGCTGTTTTTT
TRBV7-9	.	TRBJ1-4	.	14	CASSFADRQEKLFF	TGTGCCAGCAGCTTCGCGGACAGACAGGAAAAACTGTTTTTT
TRBV28	.	TRBJ1-5	.	16	CASSSTLDGYNQPQHF	TGTGCCAGCAGTTCAACCCTAGACGGTTACAATCAGCCCCAGCATTTT
TRBV5-4	.	TRBJ2-5	TRBD2	15	CASSFPGTSQETQYF	TGTGCCAGCAGCTTTCCCGGGACTAGCCAAGAGACCCAGTACTTC
TRBV11-3	.	TRBJ2-3	TRBD2	15	CASSLTSGSTDTQYF	TGTGCCAGCAGCCTGACTAGCGGATCAACAGATACGCAGTATTTT
TRBV7-2	.	TRBJ1-6	.	17	CASSLDRPSSYNSPLHF	TGTGCCAGCAGCTTAGATCGCCCGAGCTCCTATAATTCACCCCTCCACTTT
TRBV10-3	.	TRBJ1-1	TRBD1	12	CATQTGDTEAFF	TGTGCCACTCAAACAGGGGACACTGAAGCTTTCTTT
TRBV7-2	.	TRBJ2-2	TRBD2	18	CASSFPGLAGGRAGELFF	TGTGCCAGCAGCTTTCCGGGACTAGCGGGAGGGAGGGCCGGGGAGCTGTTTTTT
TRBV29-1	.	TRBJ1-1	TRBD1	13	CSVESGQKTEAFF	TGCAGCGTTGAATCGGGACAGAAAACTGAAGCTTTCTTT
TRBV6-5	once	TRBJ1-1	.	14	CASSYRGGDTEAFF	TGTGCCAGCAGTTACAGGGGTGGGGACACTGAAGCTTTCTTT
TRBV7-9	.	TRBJ2-7	.	15	CASSPPTNPPYEQYF	TGTGCCAGCAGCCCGCCCACTAACCCCCCCTACGAGCAGTACTTC
TRBV3-1/TRBV3-2	few	TRBJ2-7	.	14	CASSRRGDPLGQYF	TGTGCCAGCAGCCGCAGGGGGGACCCTTTAGGACAGTACTTC
TRBV28	few	TRBJ2-3	TRBD2	19	CASSAPGTSGSMGTDTQYF	TGTGCCAGCAGCGCACCCGGGACTAGCGGGAGTATGGGCACAGATACGCAGTATTTT
TRBV3-1/TRBV3-2	.	TRBJ1-2	TRBD1	16	CASSHPRTGTNYGYTF	TGTGCCAGCAGCCACCCCCGGACAGGGACAAACTATGGCTACACCTTC
TRBV19	.	TRBJ2-7	TRBD1	15	CASSSEDRGHYEQYF	TGTGCCAGTAGTTCCGAGGACAGGGGTCACTACGAGCAGTACTTC
TRBV5-1	.	TRBJ2-7	TRBD2	15	CASSLVVAGAYEQYF	TGCGCCAGCAGCTTGGTGGTAGCGGGGGCCTACGAGCAGTACTTC
TRBV19	.	TRBJ1-1	.	13	CASSILGGTEAFF	TGTGCCAGTAGTATATTGGGGGGGACTGAAGCTTTCTTT
TRBV7-8	.	TRBJ2-6	.	15	CASSLDTSGANVLTF	TGTGCCAGCAGCTTAGACACCTCTGGGGCCAACGTCCTGACTTTC
TRBV19	.	TRBJ2-1	TRBD2	14	CASSMGGRANEQFF	TGTGCCAGTAGTATGGGCGGGAGGGCTAATGAGCAGTTCTTC
TRBV27	.	TRBJ2-7	TRBD2	15	CASRTVAGSSYEQYF	TGTGCCAGCAGAACAGTAGCGGGAAGCTCCTACGAGCAGTACTTC